A single sample is the source of the 30 T cell receptor beta chains below, sequenced in a study of cytomegalovirus exposure and HLA in healthy donors. Generated by immunoSEQ multiplex PCR, the TCRdb table keeps only in-frame clones and is missing some. The sample has about 95,000 clones; 85% are singletons. Sequencing was performed on PBMCs. These TCRs come from a man in his late teens or twenties in good health and CMV-seropositive.

The chain's CDR3 is CASRRGQSNTGELFF. The DNA for the CDR3 is TGTGCCAGCAGAAGGGGACAGTCGAACACCGGGGAGCTGTTTTTT. V and J are TRBV2 and TRBJ2-2, with 7 positions matching TRBD1. V was clipped by 6 bases and J by 0 bases; unmatched bases: 4. The length of the CDR3 is 15 residues. Germline CDR1 and CDR2: SNHLY and FYNNEI.

In DNA, the CDR3 is TGTGCCAGCAGCGCACAGGGTACAGATACGCAGTATTTT. It yields the protein CASSAQGTDTQYF. V is TRBV9 and J is TRBJ2-3; TRBD1 is a possible D gene (6 bases). Looked up from germline, CDR1 is SGDLS and CDR2 is YYNGEE. V gave up 3 bases and J gave up 3 bases, with 8 bases separating them. The CDR3 extends over 13 amino acids.

In its sample, this clone was seen once. The CDR3 nucleotides read TGTGCCAGCAGTGAACAGGGACAAGAGACCCAGTACTTC. This codes for CASSEQGQETQYF. The chain links TRBV2 to TRBJ2-5, with D maybe TRBD1 (5 bases). The CDR3 is 13 amino acids. CDR1 is SNHLY and CDR2 is FYNNEI in the germline V gene. The V end lost 2 bases, the J end lost 2 bases, and 6 bases lay between the germline ends.

The chain is built from TRBV27 and TRBJ2-1; TRBD2 matches 7 bases. V lost 4 bases, J lost 8 bases, and 8 bases stayed unmatched. This CDR3 is built from 14 residues. CDR1 and CDR2 from the germline V gene are MNHEY and SMNVEV (reference sequence). DNA for the CDR3: TGTGCCAGCAGTTCCGCGACTAGCCTCCATGAGCAGTTCTTC. Its translation: CASSSATSLHEQFF.

V gene TRBV2 combines with J gene TRBJ1-2; D gene uncertain. Germline V gene data show CDR1 as SNHLY and CDR2 as FYNNEI. The CDR3 consists of 13 residues. V was cut by 5 bases and J by 7 bases, with 14 bases left in between. The CDR3 is CASSSKEARGYTF. DNA of the CDR3: TGTGCCAGCAGTTCTAAGGAGGCTCGTGGCTACACCTTC.

V gene TRBV2 combines with J gene TRBJ2-7, with a tentative D call TRBD1 (6 bases). Trimming left V 8 bases short and J 4 bases short, with 9 bases between. Germline CDR1 and CDR2: SNHLY and FYNNEI. The CDR3 runs to 11 residues. The CDR3 is CASEQGYEQYV. In DNA form, the CDR3 reads TGTGCCAGCGAGCAGGGGTACGAGCAGTACGTC.

J is TRBJ2-7 and V is TRBV6-5; 9 bases match TRBD1. V dropped 6 bases and J dropped 3; count of bases not matched to a gene: 6. The length of the CDR3 is 14 residues. Germline loops: CDR1 MNHEY, CDR2 SVGAGI. CDR3 region: CASRGPGQGYEQYF. The CDR3 DNA reads TGTGCCAGCAGGGGGCCGGGACAGGGCTACGAGCAGTACTTC.

The chain carries TRBV2 and TRBJ1-1, with D unresolved. Germline CDR1 is SNHLY and CDR2 is FYNNEI. V lost 4 bases and J lost 1, with 7 bases in between. The CDR3 spans 13 residues. The CDR3 protein is CASSVEENTEAFF. CDR3 DNA sequence: TGTGCCAGCAGTGTCGAGGAGAACACTGAAGCTTTCTTT.

This CDR3 reads CASSRGTGSTDTQYF. In nucleotides, the CDR3 is TGTGCCAGCAGCCGGGGGACAGGGAGCACAGATACGCAGTATTTT. J is TRBJ2-3 and V is TRBV7-6, with TRBD1 identical over 9 bases. The CDR3 has 15 amino acids. The J segment lost 0 bases and the V segment lost 5 bases, leaving 3 bases of the junction unmatched. Looked up from germline, CDR1 is SGHVS and CDR2 is FNYEAQ.

The chain employs TRBV13 and TRBJ2-3, with D maybe TRBD1 (6 bases). Looked up from germline, CDR1 is PRHDT and CDR2 is FYEKMQ (reference sequence). Trimming took off 2 bases at V and 6 bases at J, with 12 bases between the two ends. The CDR3 spans 14 residues. The CDR3 nucleotides read TGTGCCAGCAGCTTAAGGGGGAGTGGGGATACGCAGTATTTT. Translated, it gives CASSLRGSGDTQYF.

The sample holds one count of this clone. The chain uses TRBV19 and TRBJ1-5; 10 nucleotides align to TRBD1. Trimming took 10 bases from V and 0 from J; bases not matched to a gene: 15. Germline CDR1 reads LNHDA; CDR2 reads SQIVND (reference sequence). The CDR3 is 18 residues long. Here the CDR3 DNA reads TGTGCCACCCGACCGGGACAGGGGACCCACTATAGCAATCAGCCCCAGCATTTT. It translates to CATRPGQGTHYSNQPQHF.

The rearrangement uses TRBV6-1 and TRBJ2-7, with 7 nucleotides matching TRBD1. Per the germline V gene, CDR1 is MNHNS and CDR2 is SASEGT. This CDR3 spans 15 amino acids. V lost 8 bases, J lost 5 bases, and 15 bases stayed unmatched. In DNA, the CDR3 is TGTGCCAGCTTGACGCTCGACGGACAGGTCGACGAGCAGTACTTC. It codes for CASLTLDGQVDEQYF.

There are a few counts of this clone. CDR3 residues: CSVGPEGSPNTGELFF. CDR3 DNA sequence: TGCAGCGTTGGTCCCGAGGGAAGCCCGAACACCGGGGAGCTGTTTTTT. The J gene is TRBJ2-2, the V gene TRBV29-1, with a tentative D call TRBD2 (5 bases). V lost 4 bases to trimming and J lost 0 bases, with 15 bases between them. CDR3 length: 16 amino acids. Germline V gene data show CDR1 as SQVTM and CDR2 as ANQGSEA.

The chain combines TRBV4-1 with TRBJ2-1, with 11 bases lining up with TRBD2. J gave up 7 bases and V 4 bases, and 6 bases lay outside the gene matches. The length of the CDR3 is 15 residues. The germline CDR1 and CDR2 sequences are MGHRA and YSYEKL. CDR3 nucleotide sequence: TGCGCCAGCAGCCGCGAACTAGCGGGAGTTAATGAGCAGTTCTTC. This encodes CASSRELAGVNEQFF.

J is TRBJ2-5 and V is TRBV5-8; a possible D gene is TRBD2 (7 bases). Per the germline V gene, CDR1 is SGHTS and CDR2 is YDEGEE. CDR3 length equals 13 residues. The V gene lost 1 base and the J gene lost 5 bases, with 9 bases spanning the gap. The chain's CDR3 is CASSLKGGETQYF. CDR3 nucleotide sequence: TGTGCCAGCAGCTTGAAGGGGGGGGAGACCCAGTACTTC.

The chain links TRBV6-7 to TRBJ1-1; perhaps TRBD1 as D (5 bases). TRBV6-7 is recorded as an ORF, its role being uncertain. The CDR3 contains 15 residues. Between the trimmed V and J ends, which lost 5 bases and 0 bases, there was a span of 13 bases. CDR3 in amino acids: CASSTRSRVNTEAFF. The CDR3 bases are TGTGCCAGCAGTACCCGTAGCAGGGTGAACACTGAAGCTTTCTTT.

Here the CDR3 reads CSVERDREPYGYTF. CDR3 sequence (DNA): TGCAGCGTTGAGCGGGACAGGGAACCCTATGGCTACACCTTC. The chain combines TRBV29-1 with TRBJ1-2; TRBD1 aligns across 9 bases. The CDR3 spans 14 residues. Trimming at V came to 3 bases and at J to 4 bases, leaving 6 bases not matched to a gene. CDR1 is SQVTM and CDR2 is ANQGSEA in the germline V gene.

The rearrangement links TRBV28 to TRBJ1-1; no reliable D call. V lost 7 bases, J lost 4 bases, and 16 bases lay in between. In germline, CDR1 is MDHEN, CDR2 SYDVKM. The CDR3 contains 14 residues. Here the CDR3 DNA reads TGTGCCAGCACTTTTCATGAGGGTGGCACTGAAGCTTTCTTT. Amino acid sequence: CASTFHEGGTEAFF. The complete variable domain, with remaining parts taken from reference TRBV28 and TRBJ1-1, reads DVKVTQSSRYLVKRTGEKVFLECVQDMDHENMFWYRQDPGLGLRLIYFSYDVKMKEKGDIPEGYSVSREKKERFSLILESASTNQTSMYLCASTFHEGGTEAFFGQGTRLTVV.

The chain employs TRBV6-1 and TRBJ2-6; D is perhaps TRBD2 (5 bases). The ends were cut back, 1 base at V and 1 base at J, with 5 bases in the middle. The germline V gene has CDR1 MNHNS and CDR2 SASEGT. The CDR3 extends over 15 amino acids. CDR3 sequence: CASSEGGSGANVLTF. The CDR3 DNA sequence: TGTGCCAGCAGTGAAGGAGGGTCTGGGGCCAACGTCCTGACTTTC.

The chain employs TRBV6-4 and TRBJ2-3; 8 bases line up with TRBD2. J gave up 3 bases and V 2 bases, and 4 bases lay outside the gene matches. Germline values: CDR1 MRHNA, CDR2 SNTAGT. This CDR3 spans 15 amino acids. The CDR3 sequence is CASSDGSGSTDTQYF. In nucleotides, the CDR3 is TGTGCCAGCAGTGACGGGAGCGGGAGTACAGATACGCAGTATTTT.

The chain has TRBV29-1 and TRBJ2-7, with D unresolved. Per germline, CDR1 SQVTM and CDR2 ANQGSEA. The CDR3 has 11 amino acids. The V gene lost 2 bases and the J gene lost 3 bases, with 5 bases spanning the gap. The CDR3 coding sequence is TGCAGCGTTGAAAACAGCTACGAGCAGTACTTC. As protein: CSVENSYEQYF.

The genes are TRBV28 and TRBJ1-4, with D possibly being TRBD1 (5 bases). V shed 8 bases and J shed 6 bases, with 16 bases lying between them. Germline lookup yields CDR1 MDHEN and CDR2 SYDVKM. CDR3 length equals 14 residues. The chain's CDR3 is CASGPGGNYEKLFF. The CDR3 DNA is TGTGCCAGCGGGCCTGGGGGGAACTATGAAAAACTGTTTTTT.

This chain connects TRBV5-8 to TRBJ2-1; 8 bases line up with TRBD1. The length of the CDR3 is 16 residues. Germline trimming cut 6 bases from V and 4 bases from J; bases unmatched to any gene: 12. The germline CDR1 and CDR2 sequences are SGHTS and YDEGEE. CDR3: CASTLGRDRRYNEQFF. Here the CDR3 DNA reads TGTGCCAGCACGTTGGGTCGGGACAGGAGATACAATGAGCAGTTCTTC.

This clone was detected a few times. The V and J genes are TRBV5-1 and TRBJ2-7; 9 bases are shared with TRBD2. V was pared by 2 bases and J by 0 bases, with 0 bases of the junction left unmatched. Per the germline V gene, CDR1 is SGHRS and CDR2 is YFSETQ. The CDR3 runs 14 residues. The CDR3 bases are TGCGCCAGCAGCTTACTAGCGGGCTCCTACGAGCAGTACTTC. It translates to CASSLLAGSYEQYF.

The chain links TRBV29-1 to TRBJ2-5; possible D gene TRBD2, 5 bases. Germline V gene data show CDR1 as SQVTM and CDR2 as ANQGSEA. V lost 4 bases and J lost 7, with 13 bases in between. The CDR3 contains 12 residues. In nucleotides, the CDR3 is TGCAGCGTTGGAGCGGTTTCGGCGACCCAGTACTTC. Its translation: CSVGAVSATQYF.

The genes are TRBV9 and TRBJ2-3; D is undetermined. Germline V gene sequence: CDR1 SGDLS, CDR2 YYNGEE. V was pared by 3 bases and J by 4 bases, with 6 bases between. This CDR3 has 12 amino acids. Here the CDR3 DNA reads TGTGCCAGCAGCGCCGAGTCAGATACGCAGTATTTT. It specifies CASSAESDTQYF.

This CDR3 is CASSLGAPNTEAFF. The DNA of the CDR3 is TGTGCCAGCAGTTTAGGGGCACCGAACACTGAAGCTTTCTTT. V gene TRBV27 combines with J gene TRBJ1-1; D is possibly TRBD1 (5 bases). Germline CDR1 reads MNHEY; CDR2 reads SMNVEV (reference sequence). V was pared by 2 bases and J by 1 base, with 8 bases between. The CDR3 is 14 residues long.

The chain employs TRBV5-1 and TRBJ2-7; D may be TRBD1 (5 bases). Germline-derived CDR1 and CDR2 are SGHRS and YFSETQ. V was pared by 0 bases and J by 4 bases, with 8 bases between. CDR3 length: 13 residues. Written as DNA, the CDR3 is TGCGCCAGCAGCTTGGACAGACAGTACGAGCAGTACTTC. Translating gives CASSLDRQYEQYF. Using reference TRBV5-1 and TRBJ2-7 for the parts outside the CDR3, the full variable domain is KAGVTQTPRYLIKTRGQQVTLSCSPISGHRSVSWYQQTPGQGLQFLFEYFSETQRNKGNFPGRFSGRQFSNSRSEMNVSTLELGDSALYLCASSLDRQYEQYFGPGTRLTVT.

This chain connects TRBV19 to TRBJ1-5; D may be TRBD1 (5 bases). Germline CDR1 and CDR2: LNHDA and SQIVND (reference sequence). V was clipped by 0 bases and J by 4 bases, with 10 bases between them. The CDR3 runs to 15 residues. The CDR3 nucleotides are TGTGCCAGTAGTATAGAAGGGGCAGGGAATCAGCCCCAGCATTTT. This gives the protein CASSIEGAGNQPQHF. Together with reference TRBV19 and TRBJ1-5, the CDR3 gives the full variable domain: DGGITQSPKYLFRKEGQNVTLSCEQNLNHDAMYWYRQDPGQGLRLIYYSQIVNDFQKGDIAEGYSVSREKKESFPLTVTSAQKNPTAFYLCASSIEGAGNQPQHFGDGTRLSIL.

The chain carries TRBV27 and TRBJ2-1; 7 bases agree with TRBD1. The germline V gene encodes CDR1 MNHEY and CDR2 SMNVEV (reference sequence). The CDR3 runs to 15 residues. J lost 8 bases, V lost 6 bases, and 13 bases had no gene match. CDR3 sequence reads: CASSGDSSVFDEQFF. For the CDR3, the DNA is TGTGCCAGCAGCGGGGACAGCTCGGTGTTTGATGAGCAGTTCTTC.